This TCR beta chain stems from a study of T cell responses to AZD1222 COVID-19 vaccine. General observations from the study: Most donors were white British and more were female, and clonal diversity was possibly underestimated. Targeting of unmutated variant regions was reportedly seen in nearly half of spike-specific TCRs. Two AZD1222 doses significantly raised spike-specific TCR breadth and depth over controls.

In germline, CDR1 is LNHDA, CDR2 SQIVND (reference sequence). This CDR3 is built from 15 residues. J gave up 7 bases and V 3 bases, and 9 bases lay outside the gene matches. Clones were sequenced by immunoSEQ multiplex PCR, and TCRdb holds only the in-frame ones, with some missing. The sample lists 110,000 or so clones, about 88% occurring once. In regard to this clone: Antigen: not known.

The receptor was derived from an adult who received the AZD1222 COVID-19 vaccine. The material sequenced was peripheral blood, taken 28 days after the second AZD1222 dose. J is TRBJ1-5 and V is TRBV19, with TRBD1 matching over 7 bases. CDR3 nucleotides: TGTGCCAGTAGTATCCGACAGGGTACGTGGCAGCCCCAGCATTTT. This encodes CASSIRQGTWQPQHF.